This record looks at one TCR beta chain sequence and its context. Its binding antigen is unknown. No much larger clone exists at a distance of one base, and base qualities are not known. This entry comes from a study of blood T cell repertoires in COVID-19 (dated by TCRdb to 2020 to 2021). Notes on the research overall: Samples from collaborators originated in the United States, Italy and Spain and spanned both the acute and convalescent phases of COVID-19. The material from the prospective study consisted of cDNA or gDNA derived from T cells, B-cell-depleted T cells, or PBMCs. The dataset comprised deeply sampled blood TCRbeta repertoires from subjects exposed to, actively infected with, or recovered from COVID-19. The repertoires were released in a freely available public database intended as a resource for research on the immune response to SARS-CoV-2. Samples were obtained from the ongoing ImmuneRACE study (first 160 participants) and from over 1,000 subjects provided by 6 global collaborators. The sample metadata nearly always contained a de-identified subject ID, COVID-19 status, age in years and sex. Where HLA class I and class II types were available, the types were taken from metadata supplied by the sample provider, not from assay-based typing. Paper-wide results and their limitations: Clinical and demographic metadata were provided uncurated, with the amount varying by source and participant.

The immunoSEQ Assay, a bias-controlled multiplex PCR, was used to amplify TCRbeta CDR3 regions from genomic DNA. On the study's bioinformatics: The number of nucleated cells in each sample was estimated by amplification of reference gene primers within the assay. To quantify the absolute abundance of each unique TCRbeta CDR3 rearrangement, sequence reads were collapsed and filtered. For each sample, productive Simpson clonality was calculated as the square root of Simpson's diversity index across productive rearrangements. TCRdb took over this immuneACCESS table, retaining in-frame rearrangements with V and J assigned. Such tables are incomplete; in checked studies, under half of the missing clones stem from an unresolved V gene, and the remainder is unexplained. That table furnishes V, J and clone size, whereas the DNA furnished D and trimming. For this sample the table gives roughly 150,000 clones, of which about 85% were detected only once. The ten largest clonotypes hold less than 8% of the sample.

The germline V gene specifies MNHEY as CDR1 and SVGAGI as CDR2. There are 14 amino acids in the CDR3, from cysteine to phenylalanine inclusive. Only the CDR3 portion is preserved as DNA: 42 bases, with reading frame beginning at the first base. V is clipped by 6 bases and J by 2 bases, and the sequence between their germline boundaries is 13 bases long. In Seattle, one collaborating source enrolled patients while the infection was active and tracked those patients longitudinally over the course of disease. Collaborating institutions collected whole blood in K2EDTA tubes following their own protocols. For TCRbeta analysis, collaborators shipped samples as frozen whole blood, isolated PBMCs, or DNA extracted from either of those sample types.

Sequencing used peripheral blood. Recombination linked TRBV6-5 to TRBJ1-1, with TRBD1 perhaps the D gene, on 6 matching bases. The TCR sequence derives from a man of 80 years or more with COVID-19, enrolled during active disease. This receptor has the CDR3 CASSRDIINTEAFF. The DNA sequence is given as TGTGCCAGCAGCAGGGACATCATAAACACTGAAGCTTTCTTT.